The T cell receptor (beta chain) described here comes from a study of blood T cell repertoires in COVID-19. Overall study: Collection of acute and convalescent COVID-19 samples took place in the United States, Italy and Spain. Sample material is recorded as cDNA or gDNA derived from T cells, B-cell-depleted T cells, or PBMCs.

Using immunoSEQ multiplex PCR, the repertoire was profiled, and TCRdb retains in-frame clones only, with some absent. The data show around 280,000 clones, with about 90% seen just once and 11% held by the top ten. Trimming removed 4 bases at V and 6 bases at J, with 19 bases between. Germline CDR1 is MNHEY and CDR2 is SMNVEV (reference sequence). The CDR3 has 16 residues. Seattle's cohort entered during active infection and was followed longitudinally. The receptor was derived from a woman in her thirties with COVID-19, enrolled during active disease. This sequence joins TRBV27 and TRBJ2-1; tentatively, D is TRBD1 (6 bases). Sequenced material: peripheral blood. CDR3 nucleotides: TGTGCCAGCAGTTCAGACCTCAGGGGTGCCACCAATGAGCAGTTCTTC. This codes for CASSSDLRGATNEQFF.